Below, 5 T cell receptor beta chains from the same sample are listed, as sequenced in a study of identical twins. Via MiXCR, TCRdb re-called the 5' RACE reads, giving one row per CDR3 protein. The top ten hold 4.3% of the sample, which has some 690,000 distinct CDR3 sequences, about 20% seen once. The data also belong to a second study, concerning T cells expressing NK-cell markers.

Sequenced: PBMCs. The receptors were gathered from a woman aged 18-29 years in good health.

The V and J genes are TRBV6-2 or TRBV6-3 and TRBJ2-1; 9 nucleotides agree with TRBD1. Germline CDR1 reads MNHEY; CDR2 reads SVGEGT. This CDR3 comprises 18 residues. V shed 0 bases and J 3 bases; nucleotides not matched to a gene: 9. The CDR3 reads CASSYSQLRTGDYNEQFF. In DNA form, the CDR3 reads TGTGCCAGCAGTTACTCGCAACTCCGGACAGGGGACTACAATGAGCAGTTCTTC.

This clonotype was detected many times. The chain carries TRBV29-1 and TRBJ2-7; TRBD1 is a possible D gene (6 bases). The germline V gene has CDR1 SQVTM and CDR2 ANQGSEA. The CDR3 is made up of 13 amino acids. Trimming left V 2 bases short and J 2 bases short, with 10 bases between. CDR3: CSVELGGAYEQYF. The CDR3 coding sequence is TGCAGCGTTGAACTTGGGGGCGCCTACGAGCAGTACTTC.

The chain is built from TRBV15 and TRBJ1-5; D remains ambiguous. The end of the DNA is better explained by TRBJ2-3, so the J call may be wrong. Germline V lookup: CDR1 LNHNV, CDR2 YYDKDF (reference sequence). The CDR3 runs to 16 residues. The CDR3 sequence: CATSPRLQSAGEPQYF. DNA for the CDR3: TGTGCCACCAGCCCCAGGCTACAGTCGGCAGGTGAGCCCCAGTATTTT.

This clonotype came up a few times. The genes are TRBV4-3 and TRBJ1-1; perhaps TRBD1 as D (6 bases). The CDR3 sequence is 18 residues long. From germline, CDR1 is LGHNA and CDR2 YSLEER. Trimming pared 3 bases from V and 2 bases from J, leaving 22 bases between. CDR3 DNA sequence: TGCGCCAGCAGCCACCGGGACAAAGGATCAGGACTTAACACTGAAGCTTTCTTT. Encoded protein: CASSHRDKGSGLNTEAFF.

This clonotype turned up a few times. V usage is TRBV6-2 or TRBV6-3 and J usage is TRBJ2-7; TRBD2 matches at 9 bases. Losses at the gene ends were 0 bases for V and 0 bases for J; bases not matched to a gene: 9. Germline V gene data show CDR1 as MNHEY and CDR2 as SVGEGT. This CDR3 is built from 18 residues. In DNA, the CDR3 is TGTGCCAGCAGTTACTCGAGATTAAGCGGGAGGAGCTCCTACGAGCAGTACTTC. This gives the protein CASSYSRLSGRSSYEQYF.